This T cell receptor beta chain was recorded in a study of sequential checkpoint blockade in melanoma. Across the study: Randomization was 1:1 between first-line nivolumab→ipilimumab and ipilimumab→nivolumab. Each arm's sequence ended with maintenance nivolumab.

Generated by immunoSEQ multiplex PCR, the TCRdb table keeps only in-frame clones and is missing some. The sample yields about 8,200 clones, nearly 60% seen once. Germline CDR1 and CDR2: SGHTA and FQGTGA. The CDR3 contains 14 residues. J was trimmed by 1 base and V by 5 bases; bases with no gene match: 5. This sample's treatment: randomized to nivolumab then ipilimumab (arm A) or the reverse (arm B). Patients had received no earlier DNA-damaging chemotherapy. Sorted cells were live CD3+CD8+, lacking CD19 and CD56, from PBMCs. This chain joins TRBV7-3 and TRBJ2-7; 7 bases match TRBD1. The sequencing used CD8+ T cells sorted from blood (inferred from file names), collected from a patient given nivolumab and ipilimumab in sequence. The source is a human donor with melanoma. Here the CDR3 reads CASSPWDRSYEQYF. CDR3 DNA: TGTGCCAGCAGCCCATGGGACAGATCCTACGAGCAGTACTTC.